In this sample, the clone carrying this T cell receptor beta chain turned up many times. Its specificity is unknown. A single record per CDR3 protein comes from TCRdb applying MiXCR to the reads. The sample contains 830,000 or so distinct CDR3 sequences, about 30% of which appear only once. This specimen belongs to a study of T cell repertoires in cytomegalovirus infection. At the level of the study: Recently described HLA-C-restricted plus well-studied HLA-B-restricted CMV epitopes were used. Through public TCR beta signatures, both CMV infection and matching HLA type were indicated.

In germline, CDR1 is SGHVS, CDR2 FQNEAQ. The ends were cut back, 1 base at V and 1 base at J, with 7 bases in the middle. The CDR3 spans 14 residues. This TCR derives from a human donor in good health (CMV status not recorded). Some clones in this sample may be carry-over from other donors' samples. The material sequenced was cultured CD8+ T cells from PBMCs, taken from culture after CMV antigen stimulation. This chain joins TRBV7-8 and TRBJ1-1; D gene ambiguous. CDR3 in DNA: TGTGCCAGCAGCTTAGGTGGGTCGAACACTGAAGCTTTCTTT. It specifies CASSLGGSNTEAFF.